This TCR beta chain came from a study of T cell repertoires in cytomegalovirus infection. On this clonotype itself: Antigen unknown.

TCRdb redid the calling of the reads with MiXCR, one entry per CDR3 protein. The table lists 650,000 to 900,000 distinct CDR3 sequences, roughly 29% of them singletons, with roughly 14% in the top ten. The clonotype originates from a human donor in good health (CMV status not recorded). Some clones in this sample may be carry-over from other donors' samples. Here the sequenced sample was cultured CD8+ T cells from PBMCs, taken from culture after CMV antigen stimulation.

The CDR3 DNA reads as TGTGCCAGCAGTTACCTCGGGTCCCCGGGGCAGTTCTTC. It codes for CASSYLGSPGQFF. The chain is built from TRBV6-5 and TRBJ2-1; D gene ambiguous. Germline loops: CDR1 MNHEY, CDR2 SVGAGI. The CDR3 has 13 residues. V lost 2 bases and J 12 bases, leaving 14 bases between the germline ends.